These 18 T cell receptor beta chains were sequenced from one sample in a study of spatial heterogeneity in lung cancer. TCRdb re-called the 5' RACE reads through MiXCR, storing one row per CDR3 protein. The sample lists roughly 110,000 distinct CDR3 sequences, 10% to 12% seen once, with roughly 26% in the top ten. Regarding time point: blood at routine non-recurrence follow-up after resection. Sequenced material: PBMCs, taken at follow-up. The receptors originated from a female donor with early-stage non-small cell lung cancer.

This rearrangement joins TRBV27 to TRBJ1-2, with TRBD1 identical over 10 bases. Germline values: CDR1 MNHEY, CDR2 SMNVEV (reference sequence). This CDR3 contains 14 residues. V lost 7 bases, J lost 8 bases, and 10 bases stayed unmatched. CDR3 sequence (DNA): TGTGCCAGCACCATGACAGGGGGCAATCGCGGCTACACCTTC. Protein: CASTMTGGNRGYTF.

This clonotype was found many times. The rearrangement links TRBV20-1 to TRBJ1-1; 7 bases fit TRBD1. In germline, CDR1 is DFQATT, CDR2 SNEGSKA (reference sequence). This CDR3 is built from 11 residues. Unmatched junction bases numbered 8, after V lost 5 bases and J lost 11 bases. CDR3 sequence (DNA): TGCAGTGCTGGCAAGACAGGGAGGGCTTTCTTT. Residues: CSAGKTGRAFF.

V gene TRBV9 combines with J gene TRBJ1-5; 7 positions agree with TRBD1. Germline CDR1 and CDR2: SGDLS and YYNGEE. The CDR3 extends over 15 amino acids. V shed 5 bases and J 5 bases; nucleotides not matched to a gene: 10. The CDR3 sequence: CASSSTGDTYQPQHF. CDR3 DNA sequence: TGTGCCAGCAGTTCAACAGGGGACACCTATCAGCCCCAGCATTTT.

V gene TRBV28 combines with J gene TRBJ2-4, with 7 bases aligning to TRBD1. Germline lookup yields CDR1 MDHEN and CDR2 SYDVKM. The CDR3 is made up of 15 amino acids. Trimming cost V 5 bases and J 1 base; bases outside gene matches: 5. The CDR3 loop reads CASSPRGLAKNIQYF. The CDR3 DNA sequence: TGTGCCAGCAGTCCGAGGGGGCTGGCCAAAAACATTCAGTACTTC.

The chain links TRBV5-1 to TRBJ2-1; the D gene is possibly TRBD2 (5 bases). This CDR3 has 14 amino acids. V dropped 5 bases and J dropped 8 bases, with 17 bases sitting between them. The V gene's germline CDR1 is SGHRS and CDR2 YFSETQ. The CDR3 reads CASRAATAGDEQFF. Written as DNA, the CDR3 is TGCGCCAGCAGGGCGGCCACGGCCGGGGATGAGCAGTTCTTC.

With regard to this clonotype: This may stem from a read error, because a much larger clone lies one nucleotide away. The chain carries TRBV29-1 and TRBJ2-1; TRBD2 aligns across 7 bases. This CDR3 is 13 amino acids long. V was clipped by 4 bases and J by 7 bases; unmatched bases: 7. Germline CDR1 reads SQVTM; CDR2 reads ANQGSEA. The CDR3 loop is CSVVSRERNEQFF. In DNA form, the CDR3 reads TGCAGCGTTGTCTCGCGGGAGAGGAATGAGCAGTTCTTC.

The chain employs TRBV27 and TRBJ2-7; D may correspond to TRBD1 or TRBD2 (5 bases each). The V gene lost 0 bases and the J gene lost 8 bases, with 11 bases spanning the gap. Germline V gene data show CDR1 as MNHEY and CDR2 as SMNVEV (reference sequence). The CDR3 contains 13 residues. As DNA, the CDR3 is TGTGCCAGCAGTTTATCGGGGGTCGGAAAGCAGTACTTC. This codes for CASSLSGVGKQYF.

This sequence joins TRBV20-1 and TRBJ2-3; D uncertain. V lost 5 bases and J 4 bases, leaving 7 bases between the germline ends. The CDR3 is 11 amino acids. Germline CDR1 DFQATT, CDR2 SNEGSKA (reference sequence). CDR3 sequence reads: CSAVGADTQYF. CDR3 bases: TGCAGTGCTGTAGGCGCAGATACGCAGTATTTT.

The chain carries TRBV2 and TRBJ1-2; D not resolved. The ends were cut back, 4 bases at V and 1 base at J, with 7 bases in the middle. The CDR3 totals 13 residues. Germline assignment: CDR1 SNHLY and CDR2 FYNNEI. In nucleotides, the CDR3 is TGTGCCAGCAGTGTGGCCGGTAACTATGGCTACACCTTC. This translates into CASSVAGNYGYTF.

This chain uses TRBV6-1 with TRBJ2-1, with TRBD2 matching 10 bases. The CDR3 has 14 amino acids. V was clipped by 4 bases and J by 6 bases; unmatched bases: 3. CDR1 MNHNS and CDR2 SASEGT come from the germline V gene. The DNA of the CDR3 is TGTGCCAGCAGTGCTCTAGCGGGAGTCAATGAGCAGTTCTTC. Translation gives CASSALAGVNEQFF.

The genes are TRBV20-1 and TRBJ2-2; 8 bases line up with TRBD1. V lost 2 bases, J lost 5 bases, and 7 bases stayed unmatched. CDR1 DFQATT and CDR2 SNEGSKA come from the germline V gene (reference sequence). This CDR3 has 15 residues. The CDR3 is CSARSQGARTGELFF. CDR3 DNA: TGCAGTGCTAGATCCCAGGGGGCTCGGACCGGGGAGCTGTTTTTT.

This clonotype was observed a handful of times. The chain uses TRBV20-1 and TRBJ2-7, with D perhaps matching TRBD2 (6 bases). With 1 base removed from V and 3 bases from J, the gap between germline ends came to 16 bases. The CDR3 is 15 amino acids. The germline CDR1 and CDR2 sequences are DFQATT and SNEGSKA (reference sequence). CDR3 loop: CSARGGAGTLYEQYF. The CDR3 DNA reads as TGCAGTGCTAGAGGTGGTGCGGGGACGCTCTACGAGCAGTACTTC.

The table lists this clonotype with a few counts. The J gene is TRBJ2-5, the V gene TRBV27; unclear D gene. Trimming left V 10 bases short and J 7 bases short, with 13 bases between. Per germline, CDR1 MNHEY and CDR2 SMNVEV (reference sequence). The CDR3 sequence is 11 residues long. In nucleotides, the CDR3 is TGTGCCACCCCGGATTCGGGGACCCAGTACTTC. As protein: CATPDSGTQYF.

This clonotype was seen a few times. The genes are TRBV14 and TRBJ1-3; D perhaps matches TRBD1 (5 bases). In germline, CDR1 is SGHDN, CDR2 FVKESK. The CDR3 loop spans 16 amino acids. The V end lost 5 bases, the J end lost 3 bases, and 17 bases lay between the germline ends. The CDR3 loop reads CASSAVEGYFGNTIYF. In DNA form, the CDR3 reads TGTGCCAGCAGCGCGGTCGAGGGGTACTTTGGAAACACCATATATTTT.

This clonotype was detected a few times. The chain couples TRBV12-3 or TRBV12-4 to TRBJ2-7, with 10 bases lining up with TRBD2. The CDR3 runs 15 residues. V lost 3 bases and J lost 6; bases outside the gene matches: 8. This chain's CDR3 is CASSFGAGGLGEQYF. The CDR3 DNA is TGTGCCAGCAGTTTCGGAGCGGGAGGGCTAGGCGAGCAGTACTTC.

This clonotype was picked up many times. The V gene is TRBV28, the J gene TRBJ2-2; 9 nucleotides agree with TRBD2. The CDR3 loop spans 17 amino acids. Germline V gene sequence: CDR1 MDHEN, CDR2 SYDVKM. Trimming cost V 6 bases and J 2 bases; bases outside gene matches: 10. The chain's CDR3 is CASRRPSGALNTGELFF. CDR3 nucleotides: TGTGCCAGCAGACGACCTAGCGGGGCCCTCAACACCGGGGAGCTGTTTTTT.

The rearrangement joins TRBV6-2 or TRBV6-3 to TRBJ2-3, with D tentatively TRBD1 (5 bases). Germline V lookup: CDR1 MNHEY, CDR2 SVGEGT. Deletions cut 2 bases from V and 2 bases from J, with 8 bases between. The CDR3 runs to 14 residues. DNA of the CDR3: TGTGCCAGCAGTTACCCGGACACCACAGATACGCAGTATTTT. Its protein is CASSYPDTTDTQYF.

This sequence joins TRBV30 and TRBJ2-3, with D possibly TRBD1 on 5 matching bases. Trimming took off 5 bases at V and 2 bases at J, with 11 bases between the two ends. The length of the CDR3 is 13 residues. Germline values: CDR1 GTSNPN, CDR2 SVGIG (reference sequence). This CDR3 reads CAWDRDFTDTQYF. The CDR3 nucleotides are TGTGCCTGGGACAGAGACTTCACAGATACGCAGTATTTT.